There are a few counts of the clone carrying this TCR beta chain. Its antigen is unidentified. The sample is drawn from a study of post-analysis software for immune sequencing data. Study findings and constraints: Multiple sclerosis patients showed significantly lower normalized Chao1 diversity than controls did.

Carried by the TCR beta cDNA libraries were unique molecular identifiers. A single record per CDR3 protein comes from TCRdb applying MiXCR to the PCR reads. The sample holds some 500,000 distinct CDR3 sequences, under 55% seen once. The clonotype comes from a girl aged 10 to 17 with multiple sclerosis. Sequenced input: blood.

In nucleotides, the CDR3 is TGCAGTGCGAGTCTAGCGGGAGGGTGGAATGAGCAGTTCTTC. Its protein product is CSASLAGGWNEQFF. The V call is TRBV20-1, the J call TRBJ2-1; 12 bases align to TRBD2. The CDR3 covers 14 residues. With V trimmed by 6 bases and J by 7 bases, 7 bases remained unmatched. Germline V gives CDR1 DFQATT, CDR2 SNEGSKA (reference sequence).